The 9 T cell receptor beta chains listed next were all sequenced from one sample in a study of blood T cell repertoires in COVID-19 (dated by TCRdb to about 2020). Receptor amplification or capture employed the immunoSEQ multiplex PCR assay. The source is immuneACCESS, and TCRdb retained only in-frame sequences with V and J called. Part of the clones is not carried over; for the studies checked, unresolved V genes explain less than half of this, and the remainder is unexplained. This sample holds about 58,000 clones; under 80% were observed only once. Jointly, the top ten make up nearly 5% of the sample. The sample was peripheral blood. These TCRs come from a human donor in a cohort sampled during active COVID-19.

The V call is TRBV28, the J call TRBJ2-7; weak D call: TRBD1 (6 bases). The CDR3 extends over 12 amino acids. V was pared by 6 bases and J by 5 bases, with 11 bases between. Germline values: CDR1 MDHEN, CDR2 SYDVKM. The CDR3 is CASRTGPHEQYF. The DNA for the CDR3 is TGTGCCAGCAGAACAGGGCCCCACGAGCAGTACTTC.

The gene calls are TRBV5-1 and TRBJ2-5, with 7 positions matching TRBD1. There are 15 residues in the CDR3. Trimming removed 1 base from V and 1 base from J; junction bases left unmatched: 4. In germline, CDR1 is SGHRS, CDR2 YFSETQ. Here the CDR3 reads CASSLLKGAQETQYF. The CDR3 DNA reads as TGCGCCAGCAGCTTGTTGAAGGGGGCCCAAGAGACCCAGTACTTC.

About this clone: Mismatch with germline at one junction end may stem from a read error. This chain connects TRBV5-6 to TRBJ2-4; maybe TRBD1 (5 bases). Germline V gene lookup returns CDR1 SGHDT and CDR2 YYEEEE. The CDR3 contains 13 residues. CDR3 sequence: CASSSHRLRTWHF. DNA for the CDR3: TGTGCCAGCAGCTCTCATAGGTTACGGACATGGCACTTC.

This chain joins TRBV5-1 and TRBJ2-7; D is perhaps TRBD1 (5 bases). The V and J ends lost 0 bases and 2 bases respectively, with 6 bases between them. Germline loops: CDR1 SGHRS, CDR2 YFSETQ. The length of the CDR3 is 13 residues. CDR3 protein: CASSLDRTYEQYF. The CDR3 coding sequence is TGCGCCAGCAGCTTGGACAGGACCTACGAGCAGTACTTC. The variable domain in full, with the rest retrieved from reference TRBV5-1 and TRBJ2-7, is KAGVTQTPRYLIKTRGQQVTLSCSPISGHRSVSWYQQTPGQGLQFLFEYFSETQRNKGNFPGRFSGRQFSNSRSEMNVSTLELGDSALYLCASSLDRTYEQYFGPGTRLTVT.

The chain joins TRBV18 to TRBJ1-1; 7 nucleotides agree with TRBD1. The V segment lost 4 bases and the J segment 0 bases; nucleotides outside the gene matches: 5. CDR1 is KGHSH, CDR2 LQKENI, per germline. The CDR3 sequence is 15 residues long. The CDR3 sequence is CASSQPTGMNTEAFF. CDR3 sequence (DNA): TGTGCCAGCTCACAACCGACAGGGATGAACACTGAAGCTTTCTTT.

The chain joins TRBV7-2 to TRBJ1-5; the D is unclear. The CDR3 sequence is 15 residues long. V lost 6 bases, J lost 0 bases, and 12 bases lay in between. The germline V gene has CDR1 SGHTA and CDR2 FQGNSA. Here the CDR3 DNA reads TGTGCCAGCAGGAAGACACGTGATAGCAATCAGCCCCAGCATTTT. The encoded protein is CASRKTRDSNQPQHF.

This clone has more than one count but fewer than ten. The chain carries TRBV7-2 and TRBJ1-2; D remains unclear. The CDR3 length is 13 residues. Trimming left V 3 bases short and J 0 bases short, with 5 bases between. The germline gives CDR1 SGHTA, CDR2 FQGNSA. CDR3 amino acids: CASSLSANYGYTF. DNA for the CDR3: TGTGCCAGCAGCTTGTCAGCTAACTATGGCTACACCTTC.

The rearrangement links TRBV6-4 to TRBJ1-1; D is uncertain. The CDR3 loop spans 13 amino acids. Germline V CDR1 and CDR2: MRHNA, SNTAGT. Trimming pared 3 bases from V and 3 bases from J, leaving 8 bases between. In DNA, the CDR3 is TGTGCCAGCAGTGAAGCGGAGCACACTGAAGCTTTCTTT. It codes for CASSEAEHTEAFF.

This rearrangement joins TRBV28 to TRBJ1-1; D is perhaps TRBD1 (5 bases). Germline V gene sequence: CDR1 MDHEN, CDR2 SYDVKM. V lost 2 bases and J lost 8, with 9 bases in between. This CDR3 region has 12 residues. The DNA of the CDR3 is TGTGCCAGCAGTTTAAACCCAGGGGAAGCTTTCTTT. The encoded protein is CASSLNPGEAFF.